The 26 T cell receptor beta chains listed next were all sequenced from one sample in a study of cytomegalovirus exposure and HLA in healthy donors. PCR primers comprised 60 Vbeta and 13 Jbeta primers. The protocol was immunoSEQ multiplex PCR, while the TCRdb copy is restricted to in-frame clones and leaves out a portion. The table records roughly 150,000 clones, 70% to 90% of them present only once. The specimen was PBMCs. The receptor set was obtained from a man aged 25 to 40 in good health and CMV-seropositive.

The V call is TRBV27, the J call TRBJ1-5, with TRBD1 matching 7 bases. This CDR3 comprises 15 residues. Germline V CDR1 and CDR2: MNHEY, SMNVEV (reference sequence). With V trimmed by 4 bases and J by 4 bases, 7 bases remained unmatched. The CDR3 reads CASSSYRDRNQPQHF. CDR3 bases: TGTGCCAGCAGTTCATACCGGGACAGAAATCAGCCCCAGCATTTT.

Only one count was recorded for this clone. The rearrangement uses TRBV5-4 and TRBJ2-1, with TRBD2 matching 7 bases. The CDR3 runs 15 residues. From germline, CDR1 is SGHNT and CDR2 YYREEE (reference sequence). Germline trimming cut 4 bases from V and 0 bases from J; bases unmatched to any gene: 4. The CDR3 spells CASSRGSLSYNEQFF. The CDR3 DNA sequence: TGTGCCAGCAGCCGCGGGAGCCTCTCCTACAATGAGCAGTTCTTC. Together with reference TRBV5-4 and TRBJ2-1, the CDR3 gives the full variable domain: ETGVTQSPTHLIKTRGQQVTLRCSSQSGHNTVSWYQQALGQGPQFIFQYYREEENGRGNFPPRFSGLQFPNYSSELNVNALELDDSALYLCASSRGSLSYNEQFFGPGTRLTVL.

The chain recombines TRBV7-9 with TRBJ2-1; no reliable D call. The CDR3 is 15 amino acids. The V gene lost 2 bases and the J gene lost 1 base, with 9 bases spanning the gap. Germline V CDR1 and CDR2: SEHNR, FQNEAQ (reference sequence). The CDR3 DNA reads as TGTGCCAGCAGCTTACCTAGACGGTCCTACAATGAGCAGTTCTTC. This translates into CASSLPRRSYNEQFF.

The V gene is TRBV5-1, the J gene TRBJ1-2; TRBD1 aligns across 7 bases. Germline lookup yields CDR1 SGHRS and CDR2 YFSETQ. CDR3 length: 14 amino acids. Unmatched junction bases numbered 2, after V lost 0 bases and J lost 3 bases. The CDR3 here is CASSLGDSYYGYTF. The CDR3 DNA is TGCGCCAGCAGCTTGGGGGACAGCTACTATGGCTACACCTTC.

This chain connects TRBV2 to TRBJ1-4; D is ambiguous. V shed 8 bases and J shed 4 bases, with 14 bases lying between them. The CDR3 loop spans 14 amino acids. Per the germline V gene, CDR1 is SNHLY and CDR2 is FYNNEI. CDR3 DNA sequence: TGTGCCAGCCTTGTGAGGGCATTTAATGAAAAACTGTTTTTT. The encoded protein is CASLVRAFNEKLFF. Using reference TRBV2 and TRBJ1-4 for the parts outside the CDR3, the full variable domain is EPEVTQTPSHQVTQMGQEVILRCVPISNHLYFYWYRQILGQKVEFLVSFYNNEISEKSEIFDDQFSVERPDGSNFTLKIRSTKLEDSAMYFCASLVRAFNEKLFFGSGTQLSVL.

Remarks on this clone: Mismatch with germline at one junction end may stem from a read error. J is TRBJ1-3 and V is TRBV18; 9 bases line up with TRBD1. CDR1 is KGHSH and CDR2 is LQKENI in the germline V gene. The CDR3 has 14 residues. The CDR3 sequence: CASSSQGAGNTTYF. The CDR3, as DNA: TGTGCCAGCTCGTCACAGGGGGCTGGAAACACCACATATTTT.

The V and J genes are TRBV5-4 and TRBJ2-1; D may be TRBD1 (5 bases). The germline V and J ends were trimmed by 0 bases and 8 bases, with 6 bases remaining between them. The germline CDR1 and CDR2 sequences are SGHNT and YYREEE (reference sequence). The CDR3 loop spans 12 amino acids. The CDR3 loop reads CASSLEGDEQFF. CDR3 coding DNA: TGTGCCAGCAGCTTGGAAGGGGATGAGCAGTTCTTC.

This clone was seen only once. This sequence joins TRBV2 and TRBJ2-7, with TRBD2 matching 9 bases. CDR3 size: 15 residues. Germline-derived CDR1 and CDR2 are SNHLY and FYNNEI. Trimming removed 3 bases from V and 5 bases from J; junction bases left unmatched: 8. The chain's CDR3 is CASSELRGRGDEQYF. As DNA, the CDR3 is TGTGCCAGCAGTGAGCTTCGCGGGAGGGGCGACGAGCAGTACTTC. Drawing the rest from reference TRBV2 and TRBJ2-7, the complete variable domain is EPEVTQTPSHQVTQMGQEVILRCVPISNHLYFYWYRQILGQKVEFLVSFYNNEISEKSEIFDDQFSVERPDGSNFTLKIRSTKLEDSAMYFCASSELRGRGDEQYFGPGTRLTVT.

The V and J genes are TRBV4-1 and TRBJ2-3; 7 nucleotides agree with TRBD2. The CDR3 extends over 17 amino acids. Germline CDR1 MGHRA, CDR2 YSYEKL. Germline trimming cut 0 bases from V and 5 bases from J; bases unmatched to any gene: 11. The CDR3 region is CASSQDPLAGVKDTQYF. For the CDR3, the DNA is TGCGCCAGCAGCCAAGACCCCCTGGCGGGAGTTAAAGATACGCAGTATTTT.

The CDR3 region has the DNA TGTGCCAGCAGACTCTTGAACACCGGGGAGCTGTTTTTT. Protein sequence: CASRLLNTGELFF. V gene TRBV7-2 combines with J gene TRBJ2-2; D unclear. CDR1 and CDR2 from the germline V gene are SGHTA and FQGNSA. The V end lost 6 bases, the J end lost 1 base, and 6 bases lay between the germline ends. The CDR3 loop spans 13 amino acids.

The chain uses TRBV10-1 and TRBJ2-3; the D is unclear. The CDR3 runs to 13 residues. In germline, CDR1 is WNHNN, CDR2 SYGVQD (reference sequence). Trimming shortened V by 3 bases and J by 3 bases, and 7 bases separated the two germline ends. This chain's CDR3 is CASSESVTDTQYF. The CDR3 DNA follows: TGCGCCAGCAGTGAATCAGTAACAGATACGCAGTATTTT.

In regard to this clone: At one end, the junction sequence differs from germline, possibly due to a read error. This chain connects TRBV7-9 to TRBJ2-1, with 13 positions matching TRBD2. The V gene's germline CDR1 is SEHNR and CDR2 FQNEAQ (reference sequence). The CDR3 totals 15 residues. The CDR3 sequence is CSSSSGLAGVREQFF. The CDR3, as DNA: TGTTCCAGCAGCTCCGGACTAGCGGGAGTTCGGGAGCAGTTCTTC. The variable domain in full, completed from reference TRBV7-9 and TRBJ2-1, reads DTGVSQNPRHKITKRGQNVTFRCDPISEHNRLYWYRQTLGQGPEFLTYFQNEAQLEKSRLLSDRFSAERPKGSFSTLEIQRTEQGDSAMYLCSSSSGLAGVREQFFGPGTRLTVL.

The chain joins TRBV5-5 to TRBJ1-4; the match to TRBD1 covers 8 bases. V shed 3 bases and J 2 bases; nucleotides not matched to a gene: 18. The germline V gene encodes CDR1 SGHKS and CDR2 YYEKEE (reference sequence). The CDR3 is made up of 20 amino acids. CDR3 region: CASSSGVMVGRGLTNEKLFF. CDR3 sequence (DNA): TGTGCCAGCAGCTCCGGTGTCATGGTCGGCAGGGGGCTTACTAATGAAAAACTGTTTTTT.

A word on this clone: Sequence at one end of the junction differs from germline and may be a read error. This chain uses TRBV5-8 with TRBJ2-5; TRBD2 matches 13 bases. The V gene's germline CDR1 is SGHTS and CDR2 YDEGEE. The CDR3 is made up of 16 amino acids. In DNA, the CDR3 is TGCGCCAGCAGCCATGGGACTAGCGGGATCTTGGAGACCCAGTACTTC. Amino acids: CASSHGTSGILETQYF.

With respect to this clone: Other nucleotide sequences in the sample specify the same CDR3. This chain connects TRBV9 to TRBJ1-2, with 10 bases matching TRBD1. V dropped 2 bases and J dropped 6; count of bases not matched to a gene: 7. CDR3 length equals 15 residues. Per germline, CDR1 SGDLS and CDR2 YYNGEE. The CDR3 spells CASSVGDRGVDGYTF. The CDR3 bases are TGTGCCAGCAGCGTGGGGGACAGGGGTGTCGATGGCTACACCTTC.

The chain employs TRBV5-6 and TRBJ1-5; 7 bases are shared with TRBD1. Germline V gives CDR1 SGHDT, CDR2 YYEEEE. With V trimmed by 0 bases and J by 2 bases, 2 bases remained unmatched. The CDR3 runs to 15 residues. The CDR3 sequence is CASSLGQGGNQPQHF. CDR3 nucleotides: TGTGCCAGCAGCTTGGGACAGGGTGGCAATCAGCCCCAGCATTTT.

The rearrangement links TRBV4-1 to TRBJ2-1; 10 nucleotides match TRBD2. Germline V CDR1 and CDR2: MGHRA, YSYEKL. The V and J ends lost 4 bases and 4 bases, in that order; junction bases with no gene match: 4. The CDR3 loop spans 15 amino acids. DNA for the CDR3: TGCGCCAGCAGCCGGACTAGCGGATTTTACAATGAGCAGTTCTTC. Amino acid sequence: CASSRTSGFYNEQFF.

Comments on this clone: At one end the junction does not follow the germline gene, possibly because of a read error. This chain links TRBV7-9 with TRBJ2-5; TRBD1 matches 7 bases. CDR3 length: 12 residues. In germline, CDR1 is SEHNR, CDR2 FQNEAQ (reference sequence). The CDR3 DNA sequence: TGTTCCAGTTGGACAGGCGGGGAGACCCAGTACTTC. Encoded protein: CSSWTGGETQYF.

The CDR3 reads CASSYLGEDTEAFF. The CDR3 DNA reads TGTGCCAGCAGTTACCTGGGGGAGGACACTGAAGCTTTCTTT. This chain links TRBV6-5 with TRBJ1-1; TRBD1 might be the D (5 bases). Trimming shortened V by 2 bases and J by 3 bases, and 10 bases separated the two germline ends. Germline values: CDR1 MNHEY, CDR2 SVGAGI. This CDR3 is built from 14 residues.

This clone was counted only a few times. This rearrangement joins TRBV11-2 to TRBJ2-7, with 7 nucleotides matching TRBD1. CDR3 size: 14 residues. V was clipped by 3 bases and J by 4 bases; unmatched bases: 6. Per the germline V gene, CDR1 is SGHAT and CDR2 is FQNNGV. CDR3 sequence (DNA): TGTGCCAGCAGCTTCGGGACAGACTCTTACGAGCAGTACGTC. It is translated as CASSFGTDSYEQYV.

This chain joins TRBV11-3 and TRBJ2-1; D may be TRBD2 (5 bases). The CDR3 length is 19 residues. Deletions cut 2 bases from V and 0 bases from J, with 20 bases between. Looked up from germline, CDR1 is SGHNT and CDR2 is YENEEA. This CDR3 is CASSLSQWGSASSYNEQFF. The CDR3 nucleotides read TGTGCCAGCAGCTTAAGTCAGTGGGGTAGCGCAAGCTCCTACAATGAGCAGTTCTTC. The full variable domain, completed using reference TRBV11-3 and TRBJ2-1, is EAGVVQSPRYKIIEKKQPVAFWCNPISGHNTLYWYLQNLGQGPELLIRYENEEAVDDSQLPKDRFSAERLKGVDSTLKIQPAELGDSAVYLCASSLSQWGSASSYNEQFFGPGTRLTVL.

The J gene is TRBJ2-3, the V gene TRBV29-1, with 9 bases matching TRBD1. CDR3 length: 14 residues. V gave up 4 bases and J gave up 1 base; unmatched junction bases: 3. CDR1 is SQVTM, CDR2 ANQGSEA, per germline. This CDR3 reads CSVAWDRGTDTQYF. Written as DNA, the CDR3 is TGCAGCGTTGCTTGGGACAGGGGCACAGATACGCAGTATTTT.

A remark on this clone: Germline is not matched at one junction end, which may reflect a read error. The chain carries TRBV7-9 and TRBJ2-7; 7 positions agree with TRBD2. The length of the CDR3 is 13 residues. Germline CDR1 is SEHNR and CDR2 is FQNEAQ (reference sequence). This chain's CDR3 is CSSSPGLVLDQYF. The CDR3 DNA sequence: TGTTCCAGCAGCCCAGGACTAGTGCTGGATCAGTACTTC. The variable domain in full, completed from reference TRBV7-9 and TRBJ2-7, reads DTGVSQNPRHKITKRGQNVTFRCDPISEHNRLYWYRQTLGQGPEFLTYFQNEAQLEKSRLLSDRFSAERPKGSFSTLEIQRTEQGDSAMYLCSSSPGLVLDQYFGPGTRLTVT.

The chain uses TRBV10-3 and TRBJ1-2; possibly TRBD1 for D (5 bases). The germline V gene has CDR1 ENHRY and CDR2 SYGVKD. Trimming shortened V by 10 bases and J by 3 bases, and 12 bases separated the two germline ends. CDR3 length equals 12 residues. In DNA form, the CDR3 reads TGTGCCACTAAGGACACCCACTATGGCTACACCTTC. Translating it yields CATKDTHYGYTF.

This clone was recorded once. This chain links TRBV7-8 with TRBJ2-7; no definite D call. Trimming cost V 0 bases and J 0 bases, with 12 bases left between them. The CDR3 runs 16 residues. Germline V gene data show CDR1 as SGHVS and CDR2 as FQNEAQ. The CDR3 sequence is CASSLAGSLPSYEQYF. The CDR3 DNA follows: TGTGCCAGCAGCTTAGCTGGTAGCCTCCCCTCCTACGAGCAGTACTTC.

V is TRBV27 and J is TRBJ2-2, with D possibly being TRBD2 (6 bases). CDR1 and CDR2 from the germline V gene are MNHEY and SMNVEV (reference sequence). The V end lost 5 bases, the J end lost 5 bases, and 18 bases lay between the germline ends. There are 16 residues in the CDR3. CDR3 DNA sequence: TGTGCCAGCAGTCTCCGGGGTAGCGGTAATACCGGGGAGCTGTTTTTT. Residues: CASSLRGSGNTGELFF.